A selection of T cell receptor beta chains follows, all from one sample in a study of metastatic and nonmetastatic thyroid tumors. TCRdb redid the clone calls on the PCR reads using MiXCR. The sample includes 50,000 to 70,000 clones, under 5% seen only once; the top ten take approximately 20%. Sequencing was carried out using blood. All receptors come from a female donor with papillary thyroid cancer or a benign thyroid nodule (not recorded which). Some clones in this sample may be carry-over from other donors' samples. The conserved cysteine and the conserved F or W are not part of the CDR3 here.

v_call: TRBV24-1
j_call: TRBJ2-2
cdr3_aa: ATSDPVAGANTGELF

v_call: TRBV5-1
j_call: TRBJ1-2
cdr3_aa: ASSFRDRGDYGYT

v_call: TRBV7-8
j_call: TRBJ2-1
cdr3_aa: ASSSPGLAYNEQF

v_call: TRBV12-3/TRBV12-4
j_call: TRBJ1-2
cdr3_aa: ASIPSGGLYGYT

v_call: TRBV27
j_call: TRBJ2-7
cdr3_aa: ASSPTGGSYEQY

v_call: TRBV2
j_call: TRBJ1-5
cdr3_aa: ASVAGIDQPQH

v_call: TRBV28
j_call: TRBJ1-5
cdr3_aa: ASSLGPWRGLLSQPQH

v_call: TRBV5-1
j_call: TRBJ2-3
cdr3_aa: ASSLGVAGGDTQY

v_call: TRBV7-9
j_call: TRBJ1-1
cdr3_aa: ASDRGSTEAF

v_call: TRBV12-3/TRBV12-4
j_call: TRBJ2-3
cdr3_aa: ASRRDGVSTDTQY

v_call: TRBV14
j_call: TRBJ2-7
cdr3_aa: ASSSQRGSYEQY

v_call: TRBV7-2
j_call: TRBJ2-3
cdr3_aa: ASSSKWRRDTQY

v_call: TRBV2
j_call: TRBJ2-1
cdr3_aa: ASRGDSINEQF

v_call: TRBV6-1
j_call: TRBJ1-5
cdr3_aa: ASRMTVYSNQPQH

v_call: TRBV2
j_call: TRBJ2-2
cdr3_aa: ATASGQVTPGELF

v_call: TRBV12-3/TRBV12-4
j_call: TRBJ2-1
cdr3_aa: ASRPAGEPGEEF

v_call: TRBV14
j_call: TRBJ2-7
cdr3_aa: ASSQEVARGEQY

v_call: TRBV6-5
j_call: TRBJ1-1
cdr3_aa: ASTFRTGGAF

v_call: TRBV3-1
j_call: TRBJ2-3
cdr3_aa: ASSQFLADTQY

v_call: TRBV6-5
j_call: TRBJ2-3
cdr3_aa: ASSYGTNGMSDTQY

v_call: TRBV24-1
j_call: TRBJ2-1
cdr3_aa: ATRDRGKREQF

v_call: TRBV5-1
j_call: TRBJ2-6
cdr3_aa: ASSLSGGSNSGANVLT

v_call: TRBV9
j_call: TRBJ1-4
cdr3_aa: ASSVSGQPNEKLF

v_call: TRBV20-1
j_call: TRBJ1-6
cdr3_aa: SARDEGQGVVAPLH

v_call: TRBV6-1
j_call: TRBJ2-3
cdr3_aa: ASPGPAGGGVDTQY

v_call: TRBV6-1
j_call: TRBJ2-5
cdr3_aa: ASRTIGVETQY

v_call: TRBV6-2/TRBV6-3
j_call: TRBJ1-5
cdr3_aa: ASSYSGGHQPQH

v_call: TRBV7-9
j_call: TRBJ1-2
cdr3_aa: ASFGGTNYGYT

v_call: TRBV6-2/TRBV6-3
j_call: TRBJ1-1
cdr3_aa: ASSSTVSEAF

v_call: TRBV5-6
j_call: TRBJ2-3
cdr3_aa: ASSMGQGVDTQY

v_call: TRBV18
j_call: TRBJ2-7
cdr3_aa: ASSPIRGQGRGEQY

v_call: TRBV28
j_call: TRBJ2-7
cdr3_aa: ASSLSGLPSPYEQY

v_call: TRBV18
j_call: TRBJ2-5
cdr3_aa: ASYRVGEETQY

v_call: TRBV6-1
j_call: TRBJ1-3
cdr3_aa: ASSEALGGFSGNTIY

v_call: TRBV5-1
j_call: TRBJ2-7
cdr3_aa: ASSLGDTYYEQY

v_call: TRBV11-2
j_call: TRBJ2-7
cdr3_aa: ASSQGTGGKQY

v_call: TRBV28
j_call: TRBJ1-1
cdr3_aa: ASSLVLSGTEAF

v_call: TRBV28
j_call: TRBJ2-2
cdr3_aa: ASSLSTGPNTGYLF

v_call: TRBV6-1
j_call: TRBJ1-2
cdr3_aa: ASRKTGGSYGYT

v_call: TRBV10-3
j_call: TRBJ2-3
cdr3_aa: AISDPLAGAKDTQY